This TCR beta chain was observed in a study of T cell changes during pregnancy in multiple sclerosis. The CDR3 has 18 amino acids. J was trimmed by 0 bases and V by 6 bases; bases with no gene match: 6. CDR1 and CDR2 from the germline V gene are SGHTA and FQGTGA. Profiling relied on immunoSEQ multiplex PCR, and the TCRdb table lists in-frame clones only, not all of them. The sample has 80,000 to 130,000 clones, 90% to 95% seen once. This sequence was found in a female donor with multiple sclerosis, enrolled in a pregnancy study. The sequencing used peripheral blood, collected before pregnancy. The V and J genes are TRBV7-3 and TRBJ2-2, with TRBD2 matching 14 bases. The CDR3 protein is CASRVPGLAGANTGELFF. CDR3 coding DNA: TGTGCCAGCAGGGTCCCGGGACTAGCGGGGGCGAACACCGGGGAGCTGTTTTTT.